This T cell receptor (beta chain) was obtained from a study of vaccination and CD4 T cells after COVID-19. Remarks on this clonotype: The antigen is undetermined.

Documented treatment: approximately 9-day PBMC culture with coronavirus spike peptide pools or control peptides (ViraFEST assay). Expanded clonotypes were found by TCR sequencing after peptide-pool stimulation (ViraFEST). Per-well cultures of some 2 million PBMCs received roughly 9.8 IU/ml IL-2 and around 10 ug/ml peptide pools. Trimming took off 1 base at V and 0 bases at J, with 13 bases between the two ends. The CDR3 spans 17 residues. Oncomine TCR Beta short-read sequencing was applied to DNA from cultured CD4+ T cells. A single record per CDR3 protein comes from TCRdb applying MiXCR to the PCR reads. Here the sample spans 8,000 to 10,000 distinct CDR3 sequences, approximately 40% being singletons.

The sequenced sample was CD4+ T cells from blood, cultured in vitro. The TCR sequence derives from a human donor who had recovered from COVID-19. The V and J genes are TRBV12-3 or TRBV12-4 and TRBJ1-3; the D is unclear. Here the CDR3 DNA reads TGTGCCAGCAGTTTAGGGCCCCGACCCAGCTCTGGAAACACCATATATTTT. Translated, it gives CASSLGPRPSSGNTIYF.